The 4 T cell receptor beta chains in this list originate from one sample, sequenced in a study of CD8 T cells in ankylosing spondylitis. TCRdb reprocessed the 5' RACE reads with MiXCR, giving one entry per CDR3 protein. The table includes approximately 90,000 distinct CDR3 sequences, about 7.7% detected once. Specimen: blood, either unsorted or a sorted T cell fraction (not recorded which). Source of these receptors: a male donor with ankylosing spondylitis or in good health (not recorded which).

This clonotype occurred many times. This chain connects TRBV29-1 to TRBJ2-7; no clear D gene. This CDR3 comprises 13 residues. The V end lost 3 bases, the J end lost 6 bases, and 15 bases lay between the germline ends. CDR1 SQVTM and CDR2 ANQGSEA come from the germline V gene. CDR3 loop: CSVDGSSTGEQYF. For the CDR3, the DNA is TGCAGCGTTGACGGCAGTTCGACGGGCGAGCAGTACTTC.

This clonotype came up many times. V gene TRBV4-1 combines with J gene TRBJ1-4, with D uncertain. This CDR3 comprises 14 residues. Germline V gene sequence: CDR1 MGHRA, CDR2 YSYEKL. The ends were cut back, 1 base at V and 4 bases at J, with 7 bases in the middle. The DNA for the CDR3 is TGCGCCAGCAGCCAAGGACGGAGTAATGAAAAACTGTTTTTT. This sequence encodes CASSQGRSNEKLFF.

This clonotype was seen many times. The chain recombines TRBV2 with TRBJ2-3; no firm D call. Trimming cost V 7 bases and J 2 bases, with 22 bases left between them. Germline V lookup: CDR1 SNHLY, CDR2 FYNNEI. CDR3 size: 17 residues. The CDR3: CASTTPHLQFPTDTQYF. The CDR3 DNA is TGTGCCAGCACAACACCCCACCTTCAGTTCCCCACAGATACGCAGTATTTT.

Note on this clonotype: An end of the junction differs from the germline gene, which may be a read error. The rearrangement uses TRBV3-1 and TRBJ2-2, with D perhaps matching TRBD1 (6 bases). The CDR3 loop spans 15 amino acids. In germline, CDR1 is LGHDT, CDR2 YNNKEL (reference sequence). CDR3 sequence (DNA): TGTGTCAGCAGCCCCCGGGACACCTACACCGGGGAACTGTTTTTT. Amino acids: CVSSPRDTYTGELFF.